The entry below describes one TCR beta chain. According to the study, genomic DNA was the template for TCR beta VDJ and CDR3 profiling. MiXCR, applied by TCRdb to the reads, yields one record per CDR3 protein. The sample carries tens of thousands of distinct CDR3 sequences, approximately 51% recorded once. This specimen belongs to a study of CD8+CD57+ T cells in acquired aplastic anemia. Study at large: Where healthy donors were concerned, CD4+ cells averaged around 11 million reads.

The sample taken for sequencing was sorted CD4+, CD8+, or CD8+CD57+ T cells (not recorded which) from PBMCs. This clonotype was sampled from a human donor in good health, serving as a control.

The CDR3 bases are TGCAGCGTCGACTTGACGGGACAGGGGTCAGATACGCAGTATTTT. Encoded protein: CSVDLTGQGSDTQYF. This chain joins TRBV29-1 and TRBJ2-3, with 10 bases identical to TRBD1. V gave up 6 bases and J gave up 4 bases; unmatched junction bases: 10. Germline loops: CDR1 SQVTM, CDR2 ANQGSEA. This CDR3 is built from 15 residues.